This is a list of T cell receptor beta chains from one sample in a study of blood T cell repertoires in COVID-19. Measured with immunoSEQ multiplex PCR; TCRdb has only the in-frame clones, and not every one. The data hold approximately 110,000 clones, with approximately 85% observed a single time. The sequenced material came from peripheral blood. Receptors were obtained from an elderly woman with COVID-19, enrolled during active disease. Both conserved end residues are part of each CDR3. The order of the fields is clone size, V gene, D gene, J gene, CDR3 DNA, CDR3 protein. D genes are given only for firm matches. For some rows the clone size is stated as once, few or many, or as a class when expanded; others skip it.

clone_size: .
v_call: TRBV5-1
d_call: .
j_call: TRBJ1-2
cdr3_nt: TGCGCCAGCAGCTTGGGAGCTAACTATGGCTACACCTTC
cdr3_aa: CASSLGANYGYTF

clone_size: .
v_call: TRBV5-1
d_call: TRBD2
j_call: TRBJ2-3
cdr3_nt: TGCGCCAGCAGCCCGGGGGCTAGCGGGAGCACAGATACGCAGTATTTT
cdr3_aa: CASSPGASGSTDTQYF

clone_size: .
v_call: TRBV7-3
d_call: .
j_call: TRBJ2-7
cdr3_nt: TGTGCCAGCAGCTTAGGTCCAGGAACCTACGAGCAGTACTTC
cdr3_aa: CASSLGPGTYEQYF

clone_size: few
v_call: TRBV6-5
d_call: .
j_call: TRBJ2-2
cdr3_nt: TGTGCCAGCAGTTATGGGCAGGGATACACCGGGGAGCTGTTTTTT
cdr3_aa: CASSYGQGYTGELFF

clone_size: .
v_call: TRBV7-9
d_call: TRBD2
j_call: TRBJ2-3
cdr3_nt: TGTGCCAGCAGCGGGGACTATAGCACAGATACGCAGTATTTT
cdr3_aa: CASSGDYSTDTQYF

clone_size: .
v_call: TRBV2
d_call: .
j_call: TRBJ1-2
cdr3_nt: TGTGCCAGCAGTGATCAGGGGTTTGGCTACACCTTC
cdr3_aa: CASSDQGFGYTF

clone_size: once
v_call: TRBV5-4
d_call: .
j_call: TRBJ1-1
cdr3_nt: TGTGCCAGCAGCGCGGCGTCGGGACAGAACACTGAAGCTTTCTTT
cdr3_aa: CASSAASGQNTEAFF

clone_size: .
v_call: TRBV5-1
d_call: .
j_call: TRBJ1-4
cdr3_nt: TGCGCCAGCAGCCTGACTCAGGGGAATAATGAAAAACTGTTTTTT
cdr3_aa: CASSLTQGNNEKLFF

clone_size: .
v_call: TRBV5-1
d_call: TRBD2
j_call: TRBJ2-1
cdr3_nt: TGCGCCAGCAGTTCAGCTAGCGGGGAGCAGTTCTTC
cdr3_aa: CASSSASGEQFF

clone_size: .
v_call: TRBV18
d_call: TRBD1
j_call: TRBJ1-4
cdr3_nt: TGTGCCAGCTCACCTGCCAGGACAGGGGTCGAAAAACTGTTTTTT
cdr3_aa: CASSPARTGVEKLFF

clone_size: .
v_call: TRBV7-3
d_call: TRBD2
j_call: TRBJ2-4
cdr3_nt: TGTGCCAGCAGCTTGGGACTAGCGGGAGGGCAAAACATTCAGTACTTC
cdr3_aa: CASSLGLAGGQNIQYF

clone_size: .
v_call: TRBV9
d_call: .
j_call: TRBJ1-4
cdr3_nt: TGTGCCAGCAGCGGGGACACCCGTAATGAAAAACTGTTTTTT
cdr3_aa: CASSGDTRNEKLFF

clone_size: .
v_call: TRBV4-3
d_call: .
j_call: TRBJ2-3
cdr3_nt: TGCGCCAGCAGCCAAGATATCAGAACGGATACGCAGTATTTT
cdr3_aa: CASSQDIRTDTQYF

clone_size: .
v_call: TRBV19
d_call: .
j_call: TRBJ2-6
cdr3_nt: TGTGCCAGTAGTTACTCTGGGCCCCCTGGGGCCAACGTCCTGACTTTC
cdr3_aa: CASSYSGPPGANVLTF

clone_size: .
v_call: TRBV28
d_call: TRBD1
j_call: TRBJ2-5
cdr3_nt: TGTGCCAGCACCACTAGGACAGGAGAAAGTCAAGAGACCCAGTACTTC
cdr3_aa: CASTTRTGESQETQYF

clone_size: .
v_call: TRBV7-2
d_call: .
j_call: TRBJ2-2
cdr3_nt: TGTGCCAGCCCCTCCCTCCTGAACACCGGGGAGCTGTTTTTT
cdr3_aa: CASPSLLNTGELFF

clone_size: .
v_call: TRBV10-3
d_call: TRBD2
j_call: TRBJ2-5
cdr3_nt: TGTGCCATCAGTGAGTCTGCGACTAGCGGCCAAGAGACCCAGTACTTC
cdr3_aa: CAISESATSGQETQYF

clone_size: .
v_call: TRBV6-2/TRBV6-3
d_call: TRBD2
j_call: TRBJ2-5
cdr3_nt: TGTGCCAGCAGCCTAGCGGGAGTCGCCCCAGAGACCCAGTACTTC
cdr3_aa: CASSLAGVAPETQYF

clone_size: .
v_call: TRBV6-5
d_call: .
j_call: TRBJ2-1
cdr3_nt: TGTGCCAGCAGCCTAATCAGCGGAAATGAGCAGTTCTTC
cdr3_aa: CASSLISGNEQFF

clone_size: .
v_call: TRBV7-9
d_call: TRBD2
j_call: TRBJ2-7
cdr3_nt: TGTGAGCTGGGGGTTAGCGGGACCTTTTGCGAGCAGTACTTC
cdr3_aa: CELGVSGTFCEQYF

clone_size: .
v_call: TRBV28
d_call: TRBD2
j_call: TRBJ2-5
cdr3_nt: TGTGCCAGCAGTCCACTTCCCGGGACTAGCGGGAGGAGGGAGACCCAGTACTTC
cdr3_aa: CASSPLPGTSGRRETQYF

clone_size: .
v_call: TRBV6-1
d_call: .
j_call: TRBJ1-6
cdr3_nt: TGTGCCAGCAGTGAAAAACGGGGGAGGGATTCACCCCTCCACTTT
cdr3_aa: CASSEKRGRDSPLHF

clone_size: .
v_call: TRBV6-5
d_call: .
j_call: TRBJ2-7
cdr3_nt: TGTGCCAGCAGCCCCATCGGGGGCGAGCAGTACTTC
cdr3_aa: CASSPIGGEQYF

clone_size: .
v_call: TRBV5-1
d_call: TRBD1
j_call: TRBJ2-7
cdr3_nt: TGCGCCAGCAGCACTACAGGGGGCTTCAGCGAGCAGTACTTC
cdr3_aa: CASSTTGGFSEQYF

clone_size: .
v_call: TRBV13
d_call: .
j_call: TRBJ2-2
cdr3_nt: TGTGCCAGCAGCCCAGGGTATGGAGGGGCTTCCCACACCGGGGAGCTGTTTTTT
cdr3_aa: CASSPGYGGASHTGELFF

clone_size: .
v_call: TRBV19
d_call: TRBD2
j_call: TRBJ2-1
cdr3_nt: TGTGCCAGTAGTATGATCGCTAGCGGGAGTGCCGAGCAGTTCTTC
cdr3_aa: CASSMIASGSAEQFF

clone_size: .
v_call: TRBV7-3
d_call: TRBD1
j_call: TRBJ2-5
cdr3_nt: TGTGCCAGCAGCTTATCGTTAACAGGGGTGCAAGGGACCCAGTACTTC
cdr3_aa: CASSLSLTGVQGTQYF

clone_size: .
v_call: TRBV20-1
d_call: TRBD2
j_call: TRBJ2-1
cdr3_nt: TGCAGTGCTAGTCGGGGGGGCAATGAGCAGTTCTTC
cdr3_aa: CSASRGGNEQFF

clone_size: once
v_call: TRBV12-3/TRBV12-4
d_call: .
j_call: TRBJ1-2
cdr3_nt: TGTGCCAGCAGCATCCAGGGAGCGGGGCCCGGAGGCTTC
cdr3_aa: CASSIQGAGPGGF

clone_size: .
v_call: TRBV6-5
d_call: TRBD1
j_call: TRBJ1-4
cdr3_nt: TGTGCCAGCAGGCTGGACAGGGTCCGGGAAAAACTGTTTTTT
cdr3_aa: CASRLDRVREKLFF

clone_size: .
v_call: TRBV4-1
d_call: .
j_call: TRBJ1-6
cdr3_nt: TGCGCCAGCAGCCAAGATCGGCAGGGCGATTTTTGGTCACCCCTCCACTTT
cdr3_aa: CASSQDRQGDFWSPLHF

clone_size: .
v_call: TRBV4-1
d_call: .
j_call: TRBJ2-1
cdr3_nt: TGCGCCAGCAGCCATTCTTGGACTGCCTACAATGAGCAGTTCTTC
cdr3_aa: CASSHSWTAYNEQFF

clone_size: .
v_call: TRBV9
d_call: .
j_call: TRBJ2-1
cdr3_nt: TGTGCCAGCAGCGTAGCCCTATCGGCGTCGGCGGGTGAGCAGTTCTTC
cdr3_aa: CASSVALSASAGEQFF

clone_size: once
v_call: TRBV7-9
d_call: .
j_call: TRBJ1-4
cdr3_nt: TGTGCCAGCAGCGCTAGCTCAACTAATGAAAAACTGTTTTTT
cdr3_aa: CASSASSTNEKLFF

clone_size: .
v_call: TRBV2
d_call: .
j_call: TRBJ2-1
cdr3_nt: TGTGCCAGCAGTACCACAGGGACCTACAATGAGCAGTTCTTC
cdr3_aa: CASSTTGTYNEQFF

clone_size: .
v_call: TRBV10-3
d_call: .
j_call: TRBJ1-3
cdr3_nt: TGTGCCATCAGTGAGTCTGGGGGCCGGACACCTCATCGAGGGGGAAACACCATATATTTT
cdr3_aa: CAISESGGRTPHRGGNTIYF

clone_size: once
v_call: TRBV7-2
d_call: TRBD1
j_call: TRBJ1-1
cdr3_nt: TGTGCCACAAACCCCACGACAGGGATGAGGGTGTTGAACACTGAAGCTTTCTTT
cdr3_aa: CATNPTTGMRVLNTEAFF

clone_size: .
v_call: TRBV9
d_call: TRBD2
j_call: TRBJ2-2
cdr3_nt: TGTGCCAGCAGCGTAAGCCCCGGGACTAGCGGAGACACCGGGGAGCTGTTTTTT
cdr3_aa: CASSVSPGTSGDTGELFF

clone_size: .
v_call: TRBV21-1
d_call: .
j_call: TRBJ1-1
cdr3_nt: TGTGCCAGCAGCAAATCAGCGCGGAATTGGTTTAGTTTGAACACTGAAGCTTTCTTT
cdr3_aa: CASSKSARNWFSLNTEAFF

clone_size: .
v_call: TRBV7-2
d_call: TRBD1
j_call: TRBJ2-3
cdr3_nt: TGTGCCAGCAGCTCAGAGGGGGCCCAGCAAGTCACAGATACGCAGTATTTT
cdr3_aa: CASSSEGAQQVTDTQYF

clone_size: .
v_call: TRBV27
d_call: TRBD1
j_call: TRBJ2-3
cdr3_nt: TGTGCCAGCAGTTTAAGGGACAGGGCCACAGATACGCAGTATTTT
cdr3_aa: CASSLRDRATDTQYF

clone_size: .
v_call: TRBV7-9
d_call: .
j_call: TRBJ1-1
cdr3_nt: TGTGCCAGCAGCTTACTAGGGGGTGTTAGCACTGAAGCTTTCTTT
cdr3_aa: CASSLLGGVSTEAFF

clone_size: .
v_call: TRBV7-9
d_call: TRBD2
j_call: TRBJ2-3
cdr3_nt: TGTGCCAGCAGCTTACCACCCAGACTAGCGGGGAGCACAGATACGCAGTATTTT
cdr3_aa: CASSLPPRLAGSTDTQYF

clone_size: .
v_call: TRBV20-1
d_call: .
j_call: TRBJ2-1
cdr3_nt: TGCAGTGCTAGTGACCCCCGGTACAATGAGCAGTTCTTC
cdr3_aa: CSASDPRYNEQFF

clone_size: .
v_call: TRBV19
d_call: TRBD2
j_call: TRBJ2-2
cdr3_nt: TGTGCCAGTACCCGGTGGGGGACTAGTTCCTTAAACACCGGGGAGCTGTTTTTT
cdr3_aa: CASTRWGTSSLNTGELFF

clone_size: .
v_call: TRBV25-1
d_call: .
j_call: TRBJ1-5
cdr3_nt: TGTGCCAGCATCCTTGTACAGCCCCAGCATTTT
cdr3_aa: CASILVQPQHF

clone_size: .
v_call: TRBV28
d_call: TRBD1
j_call: TRBJ2-7
cdr3_nt: TGTGCCAGCACCCGGGACAGGGGGCTTGAGCAGTACTTC
cdr3_aa: CASTRDRGLEQYF